These 20 T cell receptor beta chains were sequenced from one sample in a study of cytomegalovirus exposure and HLA in healthy donors. PCR was performed using 60 Vbeta and 13 Jbeta primers. This table comes from immunoSEQ multiplex PCR, and its TCRdb copy is limited to in-frame clones, with some not included. The data contain about 160,000 clones, 82% of them singletons. Material for sequencing was PBMCs. Receptors were obtained from a man between 50 and 59 years old in good health and CMV-seropositive.

V gene TRBV6-5 combines with J gene TRBJ2-7, with TRBD2 identical over 12 bases. The CDR3 has 15 residues. Germline CDR1 MNHEY, CDR2 SVGAGI. Trimming took 6 bases from V and 5 from J; bases not matched to a gene: 8. CDR3 loop: CASRPTSGRLHEQYF. The CDR3 coding sequence is TGTGCCAGCAGACCTACTAGCGGGAGGTTGCACGAGCAGTACTTC.

J is TRBJ1-1 and V is TRBV6-5; TRBD1 might be the D (5 bases). In germline, CDR1 is MNHEY, CDR2 SVGAGI. This CDR3 region has 15 residues. V shed 0 bases and J shed 5 bases, with 13 bases lying between them. The DNA of the CDR3 is TGTGCCAGCAGTTACTCGCAGGGAGGGTGGACTGAAGCTTTCTTT. This translates into CASSYSQGGWTEAFF.

The rearrangement uses TRBV7-9 and TRBJ1-6, with TRBD1 identical over 7 bases. J was trimmed by 7 bases and V by 8 bases; bases with no gene match: 5. The CDR3 loop spans 13 amino acids. Per the germline V gene, CDR1 is SEHNR and CDR2 is FQNEAQ (reference sequence). The CDR3 nucleotides are TGTGCCAGCCTCCGGGACAGAAATTCACCCCTCCACTTT. Translating it yields CASLRDRNSPLHF.

Only a few counts were recorded for this clone. The rearrangement uses TRBV5-4 and TRBJ2-1, with 9 nucleotides matching TRBD1. Trimming at V came to 4 bases and at J to 2 bases, leaving 7 bases not matched to a gene. CDR3 length: 16 residues. Per the germline V gene, CDR1 is SGHNT and CDR2 is YYREEE (reference sequence). CDR3 nucleotides: TGTGCCAGCAGCGTAACCGGGACAGGGACCTACAATGAGCAGTTCTTC. This translates into CASSVTGTGTYNEQFF. The full variable domain, completed using reference TRBV5-4 and TRBJ2-1, is ETGVTQSPTHLIKTRGQQVTLRCSSQSGHNTVSWYQQALGQGPQFIFQYYREEENGRGNFPPRFSGLQFPNYSSELNVNALELDDSALYLCASSVTGTGTYNEQFFGPGTRLTVL.

The CDR3 protein is CASSFRGSGCAETKNIQYF. Written as DNA, the CDR3 is TGTGCCAGCAGCTTTCGTGGTAGCGGTTGCGCTGAAACCAAAAACATTCAGTACTTC. The gene calls are TRBV12-1 and TRBJ2-4; the D call in the table, TRBD2, was not verified against the DNA. TRBV12-1 is termed a pseudogene. The CDR3 has 19 amino acids.

Only one count was recorded for this clone. The junction departs from the called germline gene at one end, perhaps through a read error. This rearrangement joins TRBV20-1 to TRBJ1-2, with 8 nucleotides matching TRBD1. Germline values: CDR1 DFQATT, CDR2 SNEGSKA (reference sequence). The CDR3 totals 11 residues. The CDR3 here is CSAEDRELSPF. In DNA, the CDR3 is TGCAGTGCTGAGGACAGGGAGCTTAGTCCCTTC.

The chain combines TRBV18 with TRBJ1-1; D is possibly TRBD1 (5 bases). This CDR3 has 14 amino acids. Trimming left V 2 bases short and J 6 bases short, with 13 bases between. CDR1 and CDR2 from the germline V gene are KGHSH and LQKENI. The CDR3 sequence is CASSPGALLAEAFF. The CDR3 DNA follows: TGTGCCAGCTCACCAGGGGCCCTCCTGGCTGAAGCTTTCTTT.

The gene calls are TRBV5-6 and TRBJ2-3, with D perhaps matching TRBD2 (6 bases). The CDR3 loop spans 14 amino acids. With 4 bases removed from V and 8 bases from J, the gap between germline ends came to 17 bases. Germline V gene lookup returns CDR1 SGHDT and CDR2 YYEEEE. The CDR3 here is CASSRDLFRATQYF. CDR3 in DNA: TGTGCCAGCAGCCGGGACTTGTTTAGGGCTACGCAGTATTTT.

V gene TRBV7-2 combines with J gene TRBJ2-3; D uncertain. The CDR3 consists of 14 residues. Trimming removed 7 bases at V and 0 bases at J, with 11 bases between. Per the germline V gene, CDR1 is SGHTA and CDR2 is FQGNSA. The CDR3 nucleotides are TGTGCCAGCACCCCCGGGTCCAGCACAGATACGCAGTATTTT. The encoded protein is CASTPGSSTDTQYF.

This sequence joins TRBV18 and TRBJ2-5; D may be TRBD2 (5 bases). The J call may be in error: the DNA end matches TRBJ2-7 better. The CDR3 runs 15 residues. The germline V gene encodes CDR1 KGHSH and CDR2 LQKENI. The CDR3 region has the DNA TGTGCCAGCTCACCACGGATGAGTGGGAGTTACGAGCAGTACTTC. Protein: CASSPRMSGSYEQYF.

This rearrangement joins TRBV2 to TRBJ2-1; the D gene is possibly TRBD2 (6 bases). Germline V gene sequence: CDR1 SNHLY, CDR2 FYNNEI. Trimming took off 4 bases at V and 8 bases at J, with 18 bases between the two ends. CDR3 length: 15 amino acids. Here the CDR3 DNA reads TGTGCCAGCAGTGGAGGATTACTAGCTATCGATGAGCAGTTCTTC. As protein: CASSGGLLAIDEQFF.

V and J are TRBV7-6 and TRBJ1-2, with D possibly being TRBD1 (6 bases). The CDR3 is 12 amino acids. The germline V gene encodes CDR1 SGHVS and CDR2 FNYEAQ. The germline V and J ends were trimmed by 10 bases and 3 bases, with 12 bases remaining between them. The CDR3 reads CAITGQDYGYTF. CDR3 sequence (DNA): TGTGCCATCACGGGACAAGACTATGGCTACACCTTC.

V and J are TRBV21-1 and TRBJ2-5; TRBD1, the table's D call, was not compared with the DNA. TRBV21-1 corresponds to a pseudogene. CDR3 size: 15 residues. The CDR3 spells CASRKGNTGVETQYF. The CDR3 region has the DNA TGTGCCAGCAGAAAAGGAAACACAGGGGTAGAGACCCAGTACTTC.

The chain recombines TRBV19 with TRBJ2-5; TRBD2 matches at 15 bases. Per germline, CDR1 LNHDA and CDR2 SQIVND (reference sequence). The ends lost 9 bases at V and 3 bases at J; junction bases unmatched: 2. The CDR3 spans 14 residues. The CDR3 nucleotides read TGTGCCAGGGGGACTAGCGGGAGGAAAGAGACCCAGTACTTC. This codes for CARGTSGRKETQYF.

This clone came up a few times. The chain couples TRBV7-3 to TRBJ1-1, with 7 bases matching TRBD1. There are 14 residues in the CDR3. Germline V lookup: CDR1 SGHTA, CDR2 FQGTGA. V trimming: 5 bases; J trimming: 0 bases; junction bases outside the gene matches: 3. The CDR3 DNA reads TGTGCCAGCAGCCAAGGACAGGTGAACACTGAAGCTTTCTTT. The encoded protein is CASSQGQVNTEAFF. The full variable domain, completed using reference TRBV7-3 and TRBJ1-1, is GAGVSQTPSNKVTEKGKYVELRCDPISGHTALYWYRQSLGQGPEFLIYFQGTGAADDSGLPNDRFFAVRPEGSVSTLKIQRTERGDSAVYLCASSQGQVNTEAFFGQGTRLTVV.

The rearrangement links TRBV6-6 to TRBJ2-7; 8 bases map to TRBD2. CDR1 and CDR2 from the germline V gene are MNHNY and SVGAGI (reference sequence). The CDR3 runs 15 residues. Losses at the gene ends were 6 bases for V and 5 bases for J; bases not matched to a gene: 12. This CDR3 is CASSFTTSGSDEQYF. The DNA of the CDR3 is TGTGCCAGCAGCTTTACCACGAGCGGGAGTGACGAGCAGTACTTC.

This clone appeared once. The chain couples TRBV30 to TRBJ2-3; D is possibly TRBD2 (6 bases). V lost 1 base and J lost 4, with 9 bases in between. Germline CDR1 GTSNPN, CDR2 SVGIG (reference sequence). This CDR3 has 13 amino acids. In DNA form, the CDR3 reads TGTGCCTGGAGTGCGGGAGTGCCAGATACGCAGTATTTT. This encodes CAWSAGVPDTQYF.

V gene TRBV28 combines with J gene TRBJ1-2; perhaps TRBD1 as D (5 bases). The CDR3 runs 18 residues. Germline CDR1 MDHEN, CDR2 SYDVKM. Trimming took off 4 bases at V and 3 bases at J, with 24 bases between the two ends. CDR3 coding DNA: TGTGCCAGCAGTTCGGACAATTTGTGGTCCCCCCAGGACTATGGCTACACCTTC. Translating gives CASSSDNLWSPQDYGYTF.

As concerns this clone: At one end, the junction sequence differs from germline, possibly due to a read error. The rearrangement links TRBV7-7 to TRBJ2-2; tentatively, D is TRBD1 (5 bases). Germline CDR1 and CDR2: SSHAT and FNYEAQ (reference sequence). This CDR3 contains 15 residues. CDR3 region: CASSLSPIGVGELFF. The CDR3 region has the DNA TGTGCTAGCAGCTTATCTCCGATAGGGGTCGGGGAGCTGTTTTTT.

V gene TRBV4-1 combines with J gene TRBJ1-6; a weak D match, TRBD1 (5 bases). CDR3 length: 17 residues. Trimming removed 3 bases at V and 0 bases at J, with 12 bases between. Per germline, CDR1 MGHRA and CDR2 YSYEKL. The CDR3 reads CASSHGSRDSYNSPLHF. The CDR3, as DNA: TGCGCCAGCAGCCACGGATCCAGGGACTCCTATAATTCACCCCTCCACTTT.